This TCR beta chain was recorded in a study of T cells after somatic rescue of genetic block. TCRdb keeps only in-frame clones here, not all; method: immunoSEQ multiplex PCR. The sample has tens of thousands of clones; around 90% are singletons. Germline values: CDR1 MRHNA, CDR2 SNTAGT. The CDR3 extends over 16 amino acids. After removal of 4 bases from V and 0 bases from J, the junction contained 6 bases not matched to a gene. This TCR was recovered from a man aged 40-49 years. V and J are TRBV6-4 and TRBJ2-1; TRBD2 aligns across 7 bases. Sequenced material: peripheral blood mononuclear cells (PBMCs). CDR3 sequence: CASSVSGLSSYNEQFF. The CDR3 region has the DNA TGTGCCAGCAGTGTTAGCGGGCTAAGCTCCTACAATGAGCAGTTCTTC.